This T cell receptor beta chain originates from a study of OX40 agonist ivuxolimab in advanced cancers. Looking at the study overall: The study enrolled dose-escalation patients with hepatocellular carcinoma, melanoma, renal cell or head and neck cancer.

General study findings and limits: Both CD4+ and CD8+ T cell populations in blood had undergone clonal expansion by week 6 at 0.1 to 3.0 mg/kg. More expanded clones were found, on average, in CD8+ than in CD4+ T cells.

With respect to this clone: The antigen remains unidentified.

TCRdb keeps only in-frame clones here, not all; method: immunoSEQ multiplex PCR. The sample gives around 80,000 clones, about 85% of which show up once; 2.5% to 3.5% is in the top ten. The CDR3 is 16 amino acids. With V trimmed by 5 bases and J by 4 bases, 6 bases remained unmatched. Germline CDR1 LNHDA, CDR2 SQIVND (reference sequence). This material consisted of CD4+ or CD8+ T cells sorted from blood, taken in a trial of the OX40 agonist ivuxolimab. The chain carries TRBV19 and TRBJ2-1; 12 nucleotides line up with TRBD1. This TCR derives from an adult with an advanced solid tumor such as melanoma, head and neck, liver or kidney cancer. The CDR3 sequence is CASSGGDRGRYNEQFF. CDR3 in DNA: TGTGCCAGTAGTGGCGGGGACAGGGGGCGATACAATGAGCAGTTCTTC.